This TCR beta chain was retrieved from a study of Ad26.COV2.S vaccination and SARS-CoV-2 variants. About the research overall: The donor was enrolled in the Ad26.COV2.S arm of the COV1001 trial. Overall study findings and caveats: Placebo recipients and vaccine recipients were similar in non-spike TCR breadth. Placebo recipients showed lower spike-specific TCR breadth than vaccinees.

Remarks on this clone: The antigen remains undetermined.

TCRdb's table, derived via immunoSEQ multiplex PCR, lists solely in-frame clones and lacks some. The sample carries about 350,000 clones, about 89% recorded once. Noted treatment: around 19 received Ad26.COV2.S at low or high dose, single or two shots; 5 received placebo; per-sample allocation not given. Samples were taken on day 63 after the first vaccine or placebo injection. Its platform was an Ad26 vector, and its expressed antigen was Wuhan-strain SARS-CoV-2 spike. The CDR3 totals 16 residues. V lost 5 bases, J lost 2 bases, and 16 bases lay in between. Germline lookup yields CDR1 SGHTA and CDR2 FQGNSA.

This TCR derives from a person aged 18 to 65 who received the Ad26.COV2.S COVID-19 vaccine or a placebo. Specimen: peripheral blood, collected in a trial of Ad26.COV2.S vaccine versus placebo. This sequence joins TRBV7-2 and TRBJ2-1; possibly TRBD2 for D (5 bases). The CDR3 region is CASSPNSDGTYNEQFF. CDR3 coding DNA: TGTGCCAGCAGCCCGAACTCAGACGGGACCTACAATGAGCAGTTCTTC.